Listed below are T cell receptor beta chains from one sample, sequenced in a study of cytomegalovirus exposure and HLA in healthy donors. Sequencing was performed with immunoSEQ multiplex PCR; in TCRdb, only in-frame clones are kept and a portion is missing. This sample has about 200,000 clones; around 83% occur once, and the top ten carry 6.5%. The sample comprised PBMCs. The receptors were sampled from a woman aged 45-65 years in good health and CMV-seropositive. Both conserved end residues are trimmed from each CDR3. D genes are given only for firm matches.

d_call	cdr3_length	v_call	j_call	cdr3_aa
TRBD1	13	TRBV4-1	TRBJ2-1	ASLPRQGNNPQQF
.	12	TRBV7-9	TRBJ2-3	SSSLEQNTDTQY
.	10	TRBV5-4	.	ASSGDTYEQY
.	13	TRBV28	TRBJ1-5	ASSFRGYSNQPQH
.	13	TRBV4-3	TRBJ1-1	ASSQAPGERTEAF
.	14	TRBV15	TRBJ2-6	ATSRDTGTGANGLT
.	12	TRBV7-3	TRBJ1-1	ASSLNPGNTEAF
.	12	TRBV18	TRBJ2-1	ASSPLGTYNEQF
TRBD1	13	TRBV5-6	TRBJ2-2	ASSASTGAPGELF
TRBD2	13	TRBV10-2	TRBJ2-1	ASITGTSGSPEQF
.	11	TRBV19	TRBJ2-5	ASSLRTDETQY
TRBD2	13	TRBV10-3	TRBJ2-2	AIRTSGTGTGELF
TRBD2	13	TRBV7-9	TRBJ2-3	ASSPPMTSARTQY
TRBD1	12	TRBV6-1	TRBJ1-6	ASSRDRKNSPLH
.	14	TRBV21-1	TRBJ2-7	ASSKGLAGDSYEQY
TRBD1	13	TRBV5-1	TRBJ2-5	ASSLGTGVAETQY
.	14	TRBV7-9	TRBJ2-6	ASSPGLYSGANVLT
TRBD2	14	TRBV5-4	TRBJ2-3	ASSLGPLAGVDTQY
.	12	TRBV19	TRBJ2-1	ASSIQGSYNEQF
.	13	TRBV7-2	TRBJ2-1	ASSLNPGNYNEQF
.	14	TRBV2	TRBJ1-6	ASSEAPGTYNSPLH
TRBD2	13	TRBV6-4	TRBJ2-7	ASSKGLAGVAEQY
TRBD1	12	TRBV18	TRBJ2-7	ASIPGTGGYEQY
.	12	TRBV6-5	TRBJ1-5	ASSTGSSNQPQH
TRBD1	15	TRBV2	TRBJ2-6	ASSAGQGIAGANVLT
TRBD2	12	TRBV27	TRBJ2-7	ASRTLSGNDEQY
TRBD2	12	TRBV27	.	ASSYTSGSYEQY
TRBD1	15	TRBV5-5	TRBJ1-1	ASRKGTGVALNTEAF
.	8	TRBV6-1	TRBJ2-1	ATRGSKPF
TRBD1	12	TRBV19	TRBJ1-5	ASSFDRGSQPQH
.	12	TRBV5-4	TRBJ1-4	ASSLSPTNEKLF
.	9	TRBV20-1	TRBJ1-2	SARETGGYT
.	14	TRBV27	TRBJ2-6	ASSRRAGYGANVLT
TRBD2	13	TRBV7-9	TRBJ2-2	ASSRAGGGTGELF
.	11	TRBV19	TRBJ1-5	ASSTGIAQPQH
TRBD1	12	TRBV11-2	TRBJ2-3	ASSLRQGVDTQY
TRBD1	13	TRBV13	TRBJ2-5	ASSLGGGQQETQY
.	11	TRBV30	TRBJ1-2	AWSGDILYGYT
TRBD2	14	TRBV4-1	TRBJ2-7	ASSQPTSGRYYEQY
TRBD1	13	TRBV15	TRBJ1-5	ATSWGQGSRQPQH
.	14	TRBV7-9	TRBJ1-3	SSSSPRTSSGNTIY
.	15	TRBV27	TRBJ2-7	ASSLMASGGGIYEQY
TRBD2	15	TRBV5-4	TRBJ2-3	ASSPGLAGVRADTQY
TRBD2	12	TRBV19	TRBJ2-5	ASSIAAGAETQY
TRBD2	12	TRBV7-2	TRBJ2-1	ASSLGGSAGAEF
TRBD2	13	TRBV5-1	TRBJ2-7	ASSLSGGFYGEQY
.	12	TRBV5-1	TRBJ1-6	ASSSGTGDSPLH
TRBD1	12	TRBV19	TRBJ1-1	ASNSGQGNTEAF
TRBD1	10	TRBV29-1	TRBJ1-2	SVGTGAKGYT
.	12	TRBV11-2	TRBJ2-1	ASSLRLYDNEQF
.	12	TRBV27	TRBJ1-3	ASSPYKNGNTIY
TRBD1	11	TRBV9	TRBJ2-1	ASSGTGKNEQF
TRBD1	16	TRBV7-8	TRBJ1-5	ASSPGVDRGHGNQPQH
.	12	TRBV11-3	TRBJ2-1	ASSRRDKDNEQF
.	13	TRBV7-9	TRBJ2-3	SSSPQTGTTDTQY
.	20	TRBV29-1	TRBJ2-1	SVEDWAGGGRTGVRSYNEQF
.	12	TRBV9	TRBJ2-3	ASSAGTSTDTQY
.	15	TRBV27	TRBJ1-5	ASSLSRRTDSNQPQH
.	11	TRBV6-5	TRBJ1-4	ASRRGGDEKLF
TRBD1	12	TRBV7-9	TRBJ1-2	ASSLGQGEVGYT